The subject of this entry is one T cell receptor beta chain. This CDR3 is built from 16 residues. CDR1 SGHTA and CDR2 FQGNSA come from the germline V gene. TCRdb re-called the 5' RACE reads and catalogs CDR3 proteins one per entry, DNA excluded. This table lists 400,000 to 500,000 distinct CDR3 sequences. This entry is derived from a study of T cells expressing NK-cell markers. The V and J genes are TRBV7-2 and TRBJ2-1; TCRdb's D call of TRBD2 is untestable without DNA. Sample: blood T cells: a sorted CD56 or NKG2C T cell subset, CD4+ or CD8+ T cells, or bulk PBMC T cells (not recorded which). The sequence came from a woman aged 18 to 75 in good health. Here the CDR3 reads CASSPIAGGYYNEQFF. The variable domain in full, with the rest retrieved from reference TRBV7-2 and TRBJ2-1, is GAGVSQSPSNKVTEKGKDVELRCDPISGHTALYWYRQSLGQGLEFLIYFQGNSAPDKSGLPSDRFSAERTGGSVSTLTIQRTQQEDSAVYLCASSPIAGGYYNEQFFGPGTRLTVL.